Below are 4 T cell receptor beta chains sequenced from a single sample in a study of beta chain features in type 1 diabetes. Study-wide results and limits: A moderate, significant TCRB CDR3 shortening appeared in type 1 diabetes across four CD4+ subsets.

No antigen has been assigned to these receptors. Expressed TCRB transcripts were sequenced, since all the RNA that had been isolated was reverse transcribed. Only in-frame clones appear in the TCRdb table, and some are missing; sequencing was by immunoSEQ multiplex PCR. This table has nearly 700,000 clones, 10% to 15% appearing once. The sample comprised naive CD4+ T cells from blood. The receptors shown here come from a young man with type 1 diabetes.

The V call is TRBV7-9, the J call TRBJ1-5; 9 bases align to TRBD1. This CDR3 has 14 amino acids. Unmatched junction bases numbered 4, after V lost 4 bases and J lost 6 bases. Germline CDR1 reads SEHNR; CDR2 reads FQNEAQ (reference sequence). Here the CDR3 reads CASSSDRGAQPQHF. The CDR3 region has the DNA TGTGCCAGCAGCTCGGACAGGGGTGCTCAGCCCCAGCATTTT.

The chain employs TRBV25-1 and TRBJ1-2; 8 nucleotides align to TRBD1. CDR1 MGHDK and CDR2 SYGVNS come from the germline V gene. The V and J ends lost 2 bases and 4 bases, in that order; junction bases with no gene match: 6. The CDR3 covers 15 residues. CDR3 in DNA: TGTGCCAGCAGTGAAGGACAGGGTTCTGTCTATGGCTACACCTTC. It specifies CASSEGQGSVYGYTF.

This clone was seen more than once but under ten times. This chain joins TRBV9 and TRBJ1-1; D possibly corresponds to TRBD1 (6 bases). This CDR3 is built from 12 residues. V gave up 4 bases and J gave up 8 bases, with 12 bases separating them. Germline CDR1 and CDR2: SGDLS and YYNGEE. The DNA for the CDR3 is TGTGCCAGCAGCAACCACAGGGAGGAAGCTTTCTTT. Its protein is CASSNHREEAFF.

This clone was seen only a few times. The J gene is TRBJ2-1, the V gene TRBV18, with 10 bases that match TRBD2. The CDR3 covers 15 residues. Germline V gene sequence: CDR1 KGHSH, CDR2 LQKENI. V gave up 4 bases and J gave up 3 bases; unmatched junction bases: 3. The CDR3 loop reads CASSLLAGDYNEQFF. CDR3 DNA sequence: TGTGCCAGCTCACTCCTAGCGGGAGACTACAATGAGCAGTTCTTC.